This T cell receptor (beta chain) appears in the sequencing data of a study of neurological immune-mediated disorders. Study results and caveats: HTLV-1-associated myelopathy led in TCR clonal expansion, while multiple sclerosis ranked lowest, below healthy controls.

cDNA synthesis was performed by 5'RACE with 10-nucleotide random UMIs. One entry per CDR3 protein results from TCRdb running MiXCR on the 5' RACE reads. The sample consists of fewer than 50,000 distinct CDR3 sequences, around 13% of them appearing once. This clonotype was observed a handful of times. Its antigen remains unidentified. Per germline, CDR1 MNHEY and CDR2 SVGAGI. Losses at the gene ends were 0 bases for V and 4 bases for J; bases not matched to a gene: 9. This CDR3 contains 17 residues. For sorted libraries, the input was 1 million CD4+ or CD8+ T cells. This rearrangement joins TRBV6-5 to TRBJ2-7, with 10 bases identical to TRBD2. This clonotype was obtained from a woman aged 60-75 years with HTLV-1-associated myelopathy (HAM/TSP). The specimen sequenced was CD4+ T cells from blood. CDR3 in amino acids: CASSYSRVSGGAYEQYF. The DNA of the CDR3 is TGTGCCAGCAGTTACTCGAGGGTCAGCGGGGGGGCTTACGAGCAGTACTTC.